This T cell receptor beta chain was captured by sequencing in a study of shared clonotypes between healthy human individuals. There are 16 residues in the CDR3. Looked up from germline, CDR1 is SGHAT and CDR2 is FQNNGV. V was pared by 4 bases and J by 8 bases, with 12 bases of the junction left unmatched. Source study methods: Quality scores were absent from the junction-only immunoSEQ sequences, so filtering differed. Sequencing was performed with immunoSEQ multiplex PCR; in TCRdb, only in-frame clones are kept and a portion is missing. That table furnishes V, J and clone size, whereas the DNA furnished D and trimming. The sample consists of approximately 1,500,000 clones, about 96% of them appearing once. The donor population consisted of healthy HIV-negative adults with no recent acute infections or vaccinations.

Input material: naive CD4+ T cells sorted from blood. Regarding subset: CD45RA+ positively selected. The V gene is TRBV11-2, the J gene TRBJ2-1; the match to TRBD2 covers 9 bases. This receptor was obtained from a man aged 30-40 years in good health. The CDR3: CASSYNVAGARDEQFF. The CDR3 DNA sequence: TGTGCCAGCAGCTATAACGTAGCGGGAGCTCGGGATGAGCAGTTCTTC.